The T cell receptor beta chain under discussion was sequenced for a study of T cell responses to AZD1222 COVID-19 vaccine. V lost 6 bases and J lost 2; bases outside the gene matches: 12. Per the germline V gene, CDR1 is MNHEY and CDR2 is SMNVEV (reference sequence). This CDR3 comprises 16 residues. Clones were sequenced by immunoSEQ multiplex PCR, and TCRdb holds only the in-frame ones, with some missing. The sample consists of about 130,000 clones, 70% to 90% of them appearing once. Source: peripheral blood, taken 28 days after the second AZD1222 dose. The TCR sequence derives from an adult who received the AZD1222 COVID-19 vaccine. J is TRBJ2-5 and V is TRBV27, with TRBD2 identical over 7 bases. CDR3 region: CASSLHKGGPQETQYF. In DNA, the CDR3 is TGTGCCAGCAGCCTACATAAGGGAGGGCCGCAAGAGACCCAGTACTTC.